These 5 T cell receptor beta chains were all obtained from the same sample, sequenced in a study of human T cells and chemical hapten exposure. Time point described: patch test 3, about 24 weeks after DPC sensitization. The treatment was: therapeutic diphenylcyclopropenone sensitization with weekly scalp DPC. Each CDR3 protein gets one entry after TCRdb re-called the RACE reads with MiXCR. The sample lists 62,000 or so distinct CDR3 sequences; approximately 11% were seen once. Material: whole blood, obtained in connection with sensitization to the hapten diphenylcyclopropenone (DPC). The receptors here all came from a woman in her twenties or thirties with alopecia areata. Some clones in this sample may be carry-over from other donors' samples.

The rearrangement links TRBV29-1 to TRBJ1-1; a weak D match, TRBD1 (6 bases). From germline, CDR1 is SQVTM and CDR2 ANQGSEA. V was clipped by 0 bases and J by 10 bases, with 12 bases between them. CDR3 length equals 12 residues. This chain's CDR3 is CSVEDGRGIAFF. The CDR3 DNA sequence: TGCAGCGTTGAAGATGGCAGGGGAATAGCTTTCTTT.

The rearrangement joins TRBV11-1 to TRBJ2-1; 9 nucleotides line up with TRBD2. With V trimmed by 4 bases and J by 9 bases, 10 bases remained unmatched. This CDR3 has 15 residues. CDR1 and CDR2 (germline): SGHAT, FQDESV (reference sequence). Here the CDR3 reads CASSSAGGPQVEQFF. The CDR3 DNA reads TGTGCCAGCAGCTCGGCGGGAGGGCCCCAGGTTGAGCAGTTCTTC.

The chain uses TRBV28 and TRBJ2-5; no reliable D call. CDR1 and CDR2 (germline): MDHEN, SYDVKM. This CDR3 comprises 14 residues. Trimming removed 7 bases at V and 0 bases at J, with 12 bases between. The CDR3 DNA reads as TGTGCCAGCACTTCCTCAGGTTACCAAGAGACCCAGTACTTC. Protein sequence: CASTSSGYQETQYF. The complete variable domain, with remaining parts taken from reference TRBV28 and TRBJ2-5, reads DVKVTQSSRYLVKRTGEKVFLECVQDMDHENMFWYRQDPGLGLRLIYFSYDVKMKEKGDIPEGYSVSREKKERFSLILESASTNQTSMYLCASTSSGYQETQYFGPGTRLLVL.

The chain links TRBV7-2 to TRBJ2-7, with D perhaps assigned TRBD1 or TRBD2 (5 bases each). This CDR3 contains 16 residues. The germline V and J ends were trimmed by 8 bases and 3 bases, with 23 bases remaining between them. In germline, CDR1 is SGHTA, CDR2 FQGNSA. The CDR3 DNA follows: TGTGCCAGCTCGATAACCGGGACCAAAGGGATCTACGAGCAGTACTTC. The encoded protein is CASSITGTKGIYEQYF.

This clonotype was seen more than once but under ten times. The V call is TRBV29-1, the J call TRBJ2-1; D is unresolved. CDR1 and CDR2 (germline): SQVTM, ANQGSEA. This CDR3 is built from 15 residues. The V and J ends lost 0 bases and 1 base respectively, with 10 bases between them. The CDR3 bases are TGCAGCGTTGAAGATCGGAGTGGATCCTACAATGAGCAGTTCTTC. Translation gives CSVEDRSGSYNEQFF.